This T cell receptor beta chain was sequenced during a study of identical twins. Overall study findings and caveats: Modelling approaches yielded underestimates of out-of-frame TCR alpha sharing between monozygotic twins. An excess of low generation probability was shown by twin-shared out-of-frame alpha sequences.

Comments on this clonotype: Its antigen is as yet unknown.

Every sampled donor was Caucasian and healthy. MiXCR, applied by TCRdb to the 5' RACE reads, yields one record per CDR3 protein. The profile covers about 260,000 distinct CDR3 sequences, with approximately 7% appearing a single time and about 3.6% taken by the ten largest. The same data also went into a second study, on yellow fever vaccine responses in identical twins.

The sequenced sample was memory (CD45RO+) T cells sorted from blood. The TCR originated in a woman in her late teens or twenties in good health.

DNA for the CDR3: TGTGCCAGCAGCTTAGACCAGCGGGGGGGCTACAATGAGCAGTTCTTC. Its protein product is CASSLDQRGGYNEQFF. The V and J genes are TRBV7-2 and TRBJ2-1; TRBD2 aligns across 10 bases. Germline trimming cut 1 base from V and 3 bases from J; bases unmatched to any gene: 3. The germline V gene encodes CDR1 SGHTA and CDR2 FQGNSA. CDR3 length equals 16 residues.